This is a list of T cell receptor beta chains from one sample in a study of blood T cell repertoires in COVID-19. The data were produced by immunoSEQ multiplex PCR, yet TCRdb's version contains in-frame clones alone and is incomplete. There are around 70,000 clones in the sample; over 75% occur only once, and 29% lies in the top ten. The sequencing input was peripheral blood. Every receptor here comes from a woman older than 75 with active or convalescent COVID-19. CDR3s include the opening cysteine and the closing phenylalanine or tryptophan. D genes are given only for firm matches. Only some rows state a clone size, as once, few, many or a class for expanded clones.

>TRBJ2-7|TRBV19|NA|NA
TGTGCCAGTAGTATAGCAGGGGGGAACTACGAGCAGTACTTC
CASSIAGGNYEQYF
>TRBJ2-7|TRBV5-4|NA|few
TGTGCCAGCAGCTTGGCAACTTCCGAGCAGTACTTC
CASSLATSEQYF
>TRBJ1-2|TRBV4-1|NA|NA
TGCGCCAGCAGCCAAGATAGGGGAAGTAACTATGGCTACACCTTC
CASSQDRGSNYGYTF
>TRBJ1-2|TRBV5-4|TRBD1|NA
TGTGCCAGCAGCTTATTCCGACAGGGGGACTATGGCTACACCTTC
CASSLFRQGDYGYTF
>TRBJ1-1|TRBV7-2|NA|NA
TGTGCCAGCACCCTCGGGGGGAACACTGAAGCTTTCTTT
CASTLGGNTEAFF
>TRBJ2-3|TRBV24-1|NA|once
TGTGCCACCAGTGATCCTGGGGCGGGGACAGATACGCAGTATTTT
CATSDPGAGTDTQYF
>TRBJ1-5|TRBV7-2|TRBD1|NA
TGTGCCAGCAGCCCAAGGACAGGGAATCAGCCCCAGCATTTT
CASSPRTGNQPQHF
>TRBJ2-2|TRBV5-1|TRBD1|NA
TGCGCCAGCAGCAGAGGGACAGGGCGCACCGGGGAGCTGTTTTTT
CASSRGTGRTGELFF
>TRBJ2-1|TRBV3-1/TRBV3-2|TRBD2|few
TGTGCCAGCAGCTACGTTGCAAGAGCGGGGGGGCACAATGAGCAGTTCTTC
CASSYVARAGGHNEQFF
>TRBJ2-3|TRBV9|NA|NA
TGTGCCAGCAGCGAGTCGATACTGCCCCTCGAAACGCAGTATTTT
CASSESILPLETQYF
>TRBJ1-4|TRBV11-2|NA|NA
TGTGCCAGCAGTCAGGGAACAGGGATTGGTGAAAAACTGTTTTTT
CASSQGTGIGEKLFF
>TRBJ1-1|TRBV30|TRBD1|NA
TGTGCCTGGACCCGCGGTTTCGCAGGGGGCTTCACTGAAGCTTTCTTT
CAWTRGFAGGFTEAFF
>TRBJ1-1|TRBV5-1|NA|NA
TGCGCCAGCAGCTTTACCCGGGGATCTGAAGCTTTCTTT
CASSFTRGSEAFF
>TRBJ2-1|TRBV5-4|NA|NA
TGTGCCAGCAGCTTGGTTCGCAATGAGCAGTTCTTC
CASSLVRNEQFF
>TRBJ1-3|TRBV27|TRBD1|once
TGTGCCAGCAGTCCCTCGACAGGGCTTGGAAACACCATATATTTT
CASSPSTGLGNTIYF
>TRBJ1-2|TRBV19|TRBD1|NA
TGTGCCAGTAGCCCTCAGGCTGGACAGGGTGTAGGCGGCTACACCTTC
CASSPQAGQGVGGYTF
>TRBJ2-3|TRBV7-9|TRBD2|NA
TGTGCCAGCAGCTTCGATCGGGGGGCAGATACGCAGTATTTT
CASSFDRGADTQYF
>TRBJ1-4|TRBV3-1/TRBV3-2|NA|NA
TGTGCCACGCGGGGGCAGGGAGAGTTTGAAAAACTGTTTTTT
CATRGQGEFEKLFF
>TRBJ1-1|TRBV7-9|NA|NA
TGTGCCAGCAGGCTGGGCTTAGACACTGAAGCTTTCTTT
CASRLGLDTEAFF
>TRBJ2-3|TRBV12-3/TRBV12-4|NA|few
TGTGCCAGCAGCCTAACAGGGACAGATACGCAGTATTTT
CASSLTGTDTQYF
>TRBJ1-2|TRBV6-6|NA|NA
TGTGCCAGCAGTCGTTTTTTTAGCCCAGGGGATGGCTACACCTTC
CASSRFFSPGDGYTF
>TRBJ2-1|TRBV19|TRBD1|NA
TGTGCCAGTAGTATAATGACAGGGGGCAATGAGCAGTTCTTC
CASSIMTGGNEQFF
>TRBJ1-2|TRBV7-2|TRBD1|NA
TGTGCCAGCAGCTTAGCAGGGGGACAGGGAGCTTCCTATGGCTACACCTTC
CASSLAGGQGASYGYTF
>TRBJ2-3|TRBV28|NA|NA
TGTGCCAGCAGTTTATTAGGGGCTACGCAGTATTTT
CASSLLGATQYF
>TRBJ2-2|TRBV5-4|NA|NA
TGTGCCAGCAGCCCGGCCGCGGGAAAGGACACCGGGGAGCTGTTTTTT
CASSPAAGKDTGELFF
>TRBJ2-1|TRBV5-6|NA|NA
TGTGCCAGCAGCTTTCGTTCCACTTCCTACAATGAGCAGTTCTTC
CASSFRSTSYNEQFF
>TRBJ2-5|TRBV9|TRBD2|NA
TGTGCCAGCAGCGTAGTTCCTAGCGGGGGGGCAGAGACCCAGTACTTC
CASSVVPSGGAETQYF
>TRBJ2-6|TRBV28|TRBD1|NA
TGTGCCAGCAGTCGGACAGGGTCCTTTAATGCTGGGGCCAACGTCCTGACTTTC
CASSRTGSFNAGANVLTF
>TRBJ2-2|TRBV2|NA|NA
TGTGCCAGCAGGCTCAGACAGGCCCTGGGGGAGCTGTTTTTT
CASRLRQALGELFF
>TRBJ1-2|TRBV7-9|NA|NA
TGTGCCAGCAGCCTACCTGATAACTATGGCTACACCTTC
CASSLPDNYGYTF
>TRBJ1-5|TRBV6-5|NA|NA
TGTGCCAGCAGTCACAGGCCGAGCAATCAGCCCCAGCATTTT
CASSHRPSNQPQHF
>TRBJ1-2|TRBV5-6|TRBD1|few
TGTGCCAGCAGCTTCGACAGGGGGGACTATGGCTACACCTTC
CASSFDRGDYGYTF
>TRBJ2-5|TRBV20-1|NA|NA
TGCAGTGTCGGGGGAAAAGAGACCCAGTACTTC
CSVGGKETQYF
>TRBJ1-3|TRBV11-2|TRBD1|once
TGTGCCAGCAGCGCGTACAGGGGGTCGGGAAACACCATATATTTT
CASSAYRGSGNTIYF
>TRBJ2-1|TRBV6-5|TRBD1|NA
TGTGCCAGCAGTTACATAGGGACAGGGGCCAATGAGCAGTTCTTC
CASSYIGTGANEQFF
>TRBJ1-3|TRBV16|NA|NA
TGTGCCAGCACCCAGAGCGTCGGGGGGATTAGCGACACCATATATTTT
CASTQSVGGISDTIYF
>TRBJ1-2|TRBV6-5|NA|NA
TGTGCCAGCAGTTCTGTGGTGGGAGATGGTGGCTACACCTTC
CASSSVVGDGGYTF
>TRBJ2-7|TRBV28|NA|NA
TGTGCCAGCACTTTCGGGGGAGTGGGCTACGAGCAGTACTTC
CASTFGGVGYEQYF
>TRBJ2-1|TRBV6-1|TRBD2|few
TGTGCCAGCAGTGACCCCCGAGGGGTACGGGGGGAGTGGTTCTTC
CASSDPRGVRGEWFF
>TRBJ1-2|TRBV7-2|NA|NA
TGTGCCAGCAGCTTATTGGGGCAGCGCTATGGCTACACCTTC
CASSLLGQRYGYTF
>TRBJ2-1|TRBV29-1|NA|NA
TGCAGCGTCGATTCTAACAGGGCGCTTAACAATGAGCAGTTCTTC
CSVDSNRALNNEQFF
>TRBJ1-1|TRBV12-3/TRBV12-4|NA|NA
TGTGCCAGCAGTTGGGGCGGTGGGTCAGCTTTCTTT
CASSWGGGSAFF
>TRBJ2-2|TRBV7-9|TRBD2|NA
TGTGCCAGCACCCCTGGAGCGGGGGGTGTTGGGGAGCTGTTTTTT
CASTPGAGGVGELFF
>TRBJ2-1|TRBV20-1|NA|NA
TGCAGTGCGACACTAGCTGGTGAGCAGTTCTTC
CSATLAGEQFF
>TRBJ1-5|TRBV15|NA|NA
TGTGCCACCAGCGGACAGAGGGGCGGGCAGCCCCAGCATTTT
CATSGQRGGQPQHF